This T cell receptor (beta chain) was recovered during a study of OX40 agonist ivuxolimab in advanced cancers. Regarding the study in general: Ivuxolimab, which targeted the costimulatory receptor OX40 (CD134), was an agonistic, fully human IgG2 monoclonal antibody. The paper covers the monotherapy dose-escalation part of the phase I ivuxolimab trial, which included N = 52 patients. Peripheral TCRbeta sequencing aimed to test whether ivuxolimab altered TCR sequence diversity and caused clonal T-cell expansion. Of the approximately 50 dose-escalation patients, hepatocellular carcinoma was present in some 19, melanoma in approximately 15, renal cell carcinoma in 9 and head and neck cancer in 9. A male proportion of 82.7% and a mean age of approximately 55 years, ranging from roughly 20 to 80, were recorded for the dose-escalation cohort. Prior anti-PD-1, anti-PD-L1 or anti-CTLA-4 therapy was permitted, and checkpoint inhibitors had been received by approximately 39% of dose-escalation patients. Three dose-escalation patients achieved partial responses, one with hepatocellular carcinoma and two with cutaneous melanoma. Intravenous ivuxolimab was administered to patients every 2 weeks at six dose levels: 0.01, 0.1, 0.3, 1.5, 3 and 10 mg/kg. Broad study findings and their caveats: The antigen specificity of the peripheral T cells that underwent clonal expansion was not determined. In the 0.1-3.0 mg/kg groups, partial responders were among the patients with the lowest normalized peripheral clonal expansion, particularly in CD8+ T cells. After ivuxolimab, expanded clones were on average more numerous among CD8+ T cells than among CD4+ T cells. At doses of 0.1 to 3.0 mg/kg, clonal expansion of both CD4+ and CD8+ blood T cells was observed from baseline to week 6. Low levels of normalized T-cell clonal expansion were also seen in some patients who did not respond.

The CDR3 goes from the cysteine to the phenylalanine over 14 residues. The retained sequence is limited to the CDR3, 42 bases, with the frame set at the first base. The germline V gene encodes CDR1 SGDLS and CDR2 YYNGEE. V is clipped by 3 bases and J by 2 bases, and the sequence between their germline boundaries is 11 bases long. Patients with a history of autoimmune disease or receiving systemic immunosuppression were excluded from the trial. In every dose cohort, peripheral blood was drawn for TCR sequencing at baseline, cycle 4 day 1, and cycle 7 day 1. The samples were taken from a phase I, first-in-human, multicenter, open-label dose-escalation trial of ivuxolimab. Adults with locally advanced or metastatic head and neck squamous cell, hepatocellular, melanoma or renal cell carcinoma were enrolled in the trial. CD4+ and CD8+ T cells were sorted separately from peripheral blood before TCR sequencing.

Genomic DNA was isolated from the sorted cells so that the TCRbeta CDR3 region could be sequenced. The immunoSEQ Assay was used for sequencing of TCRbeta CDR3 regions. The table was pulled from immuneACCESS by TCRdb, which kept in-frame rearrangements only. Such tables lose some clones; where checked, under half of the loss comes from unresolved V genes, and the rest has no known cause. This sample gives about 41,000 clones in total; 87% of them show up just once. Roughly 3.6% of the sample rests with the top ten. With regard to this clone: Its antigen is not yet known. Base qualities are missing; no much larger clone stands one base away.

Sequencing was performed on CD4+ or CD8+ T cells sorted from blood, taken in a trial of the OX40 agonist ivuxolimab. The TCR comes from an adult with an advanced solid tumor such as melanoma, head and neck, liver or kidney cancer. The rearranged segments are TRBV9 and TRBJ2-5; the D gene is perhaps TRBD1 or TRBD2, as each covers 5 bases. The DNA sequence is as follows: TGTGCCAGCAGCGCCCGGGACCCACAAGAGACCCAGTACTTC. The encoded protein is CASSARDPQETQYF.